The rows below give T cell receptor beta chains drawn from one sample of a study of early T cells in non-severe SARS-CoV-2 infection. TCRdb redid the calling of the 5' RACE reads with MiXCR, one entry per CDR3 protein. The sample lists about 48,000 distinct CDR3 sequences, more than 5.5% occurring once. This material consisted of whole blood, taken at baseline. Source of these receptors: an adult who was a healthcare worker with PCR-confirmed SARS-CoV-2 infection or an uninfected control (not recorded which). The CDR3 runs from the conserved cysteine through the conserved F or W. Clone size is stated in some rows and not others, as once, few, many or a class when expanded.

>TRBV27|few|TRBJ2-5
CASGTFRLAGVRETQYF
>TRBV6-5|.|TRBJ2-7
CASSQAGGNEQYF
>TRBV5-6|.|TRBJ2-7
CASSLEHRLYEQYF
>TRBV5-5|few|TRBJ1-1
CASSLGGRTEAFF
>TRBV28|many|TRBJ2-1
CASSRGLAGGGNEQFF
>TRBV7-6|many|TRBJ1-5
CASSLGTGGNQPQHF
>TRBV28|.|TRBJ1-2
CASKGSTPQGYGYTF
>TRBV19|many|TRBJ2-6
CASSLDGPGANVLTF
>TRBV29-1|.|TRBJ2-7
CSVEGLAGAPGYEQYF
>TRBV13|many|TRBJ2-6
CASSYLRGPGANVLTF
>TRBV4-1|.|TRBJ1-2
CASSPRQGAFYGYTF
>TRBV18|few|TRBJ2-3
CASSPLEAGITDTQYF
>TRBV6-1|few|TRBJ2-1
CASSEAVEQFF
>TRBV19|many|TRBJ2-1
CASSIGGGRTHNEQFF
>TRBV5-1|.|TRBJ2-2
CASSSRTGNLGDTGELFF
>TRBV5-1|.|TRBJ2-1
CASSLLAGGGNEQFF
>TRBV27|medium-sized|TRBJ2-7
CASSRAGLSSEQYF
>TRBV20-1|.|TRBJ2-5
CSAREGKRGTAETQYF
>TRBV5-5|many|TRBJ1-2
CASSLVGRSNYGYTF
>TRBV6-1|many|TRBJ2-2
CASSVRQRETGELFF
>TRBV20-1|few|TRBJ2-1
CSVDVGSSYNEQFF
>TRBV27|.|TRBJ1-6
CASTYRLNSPLHF
>TRBV10-1|.|TRBJ1-1
CASSEWGQGSTEAFF
>TRBV5-1|many|TRBJ2-7
CASSLGTSSYEQYF
>TRBV20-1|.|TRBJ2-1
CSARGGSGRSSYNEQFF